The source of this T cell receptor (beta chain) is a study of blood T cells in healthy people across ages. On the study more broadly: Template switching captured about one barcoded beta molecule per two T cells.

Findings and limits, study-wide: In these data, TCR beta diversity tracked strongly with naive T cell percentage.

This clonotype was picked up a small number of times. The antigen remains unidentified. The V gene lost 3 bases and the J gene lost 7 bases, with 18 bases spanning the gap. Germline CDR1 reads DFQATT; CDR2 reads SNEGSKA (reference sequence). The CDR3 loop spans 14 amino acids. Alongside a J-beta primer mix, a sample-barcoded 5' primer served in a second PCR lasting roughly 6 to 12 cycles. TCRdb re-called the 5' RACE reads through MiXCR, storing one row per CDR3 protein. Among some 730,000 distinct CDR3 sequences listed, 22% were seen once. The receptor comes from a man between 65 and 85 years old in good health. Sequencing was performed on blood. The chain employs TRBV20-1 and TRBJ2-5; maybe TRBD1 (5 bases). The CDR3 region has the DNA TGCAGTGCTAGTTCCAGGGCCCAACCCAGGACCCAGTACTTC. The encoded protein is CSASSRAQPRTQYF.